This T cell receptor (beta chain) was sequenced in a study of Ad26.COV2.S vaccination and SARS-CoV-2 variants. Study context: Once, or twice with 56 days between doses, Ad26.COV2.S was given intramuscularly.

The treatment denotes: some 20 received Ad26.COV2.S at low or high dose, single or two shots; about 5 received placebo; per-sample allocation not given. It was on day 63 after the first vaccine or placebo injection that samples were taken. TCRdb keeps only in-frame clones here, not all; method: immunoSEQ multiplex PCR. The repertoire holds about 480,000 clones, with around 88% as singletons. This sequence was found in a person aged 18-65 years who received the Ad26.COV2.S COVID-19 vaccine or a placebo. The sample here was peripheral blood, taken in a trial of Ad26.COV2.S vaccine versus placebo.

The CDR3 DNA sequence: TGTGCCAGCCGCGGCGGGCCGTACGGTCGGTTCTTC. Protein: CASRGGPYGRFF. V and J are TRBV28 and TRBJ2-1; maybe TRBD2 (5 bases). The V end lost 8 bases, the J end lost 15 bases, and 20 bases lay between the germline ends. Germline V lookup: CDR1 MDHEN, CDR2 SYDVKM. The CDR3 is made up of 12 amino acids.